This T cell receptor beta chain was identified in a study of T cells after yellow fever vaccination (dated by TCRdb to the late 2010s). Regarding the study in general: The SMART-Seq v4 Ultra Low Input RNA kit was used to prepare libraries from fractions with low cell numbers. Two healthy male donors made up the cohort, one aged 18 to 30 years and the other aged 30 to 39 years. To follow T-cell clones before and after both primary and booster YFV17D yellow fever vaccination, bulk TCR alpha and beta repertoires underwent longitudinal sequencing. Blood was drawn at multiple timepoints before and after primary and secondary immunization, with bulk PBMC replicates and cell subsets isolated. Summary of the overall study and its limitations: A small share of clonotypes was detected in both CD4 and CD8 compartments, with the overlap likely arising from convergent recombination. Because abundant contaminating clonotypes from the bulk population could be contained in FACS-sorted repertoires, computational filtering was required. Because the study included only a couple of donors, the extent to which the findings can be generalized is limited. After the booster, most clones that had expanded after primary vaccination were detected again (over 95% of CD4 and roughly 86% of CD8), suggesting broad maintenance of memory. The secondary T-cell response was found to be weaker but faster than the primary response, with a peak reached on day 5 rather than on day 15.

About this clonotype itself: Which antigen it targets is not known. The input lacks base qualities; no much larger clone sits a single base away.

The treatment or condition label corresponds to: live attenuated yellow fever vaccine strain. PBMCs were isolated from peripheral blood using a standard Ficoll-Paque protocol. Dynabeads CD4 and CD8 positive selection kits were used to isolate CD4 and CD8 T-cell fractions. TriZol was used to extract RNA from bulk PBMCs, from CD4 and CD8 fractions, and from dextramer-positive and dextramer-negative fractions. As encoded in the germline V gene, CDR1 is SGHDN while CDR2 is FVKESK. Trimming costs V 0 bases and J 5 bases, and their ends lie 14 bases apart. Including the terminal cysteine and phenylalanine, the CDR3 comprises 16 residues. The CDR3 DNA has 48 bases and is translated from base 1. TCR cDNA was synthesized by 5'RACE template switching, through which a universal primer site and unique molecular identifiers were introduced. Priming for cDNA synthesis came from both the TCR alpha and TCR beta constant segments. Libraries were amplified in two PCR steps, with sample barcodes and sequencing adapters added in the second step. Sequencing of the libraries was done on either Illumina HiSeq 2500 (2x100 bp) or NovaSeq (2x150 bp). Turning to the authors' computational methods: MIGEC was used to demultiplex reads and collapse the reads into UMI consensus sequences, and MiXCR was used for V(D)J alignment. Using edgeR on replicate PBMC samples, clonotypes were called vaccine-responding if FDR was below 0.01 and the log2 fold change was above 5 up to day 15. Each bulk clonotype received a CD4 or CD8 identity based on whether the sequenced CD4 or CD8 repertoire contained that clonotype at higher abundance. TCRdb's own reprocessing of the public reads used fastp at Q25 and MiXCR and kept productive beta chains. Entries that share a CDR3 protein sequence are merged under the most common genes and DNA. The V and J calls were determined by TCRdb, not by the authors. The sample yields under 300,000 distinct CDR3 sequences; 13% were counted once. 0.4% to 0.65% of the sample is taken by the ten largest.

This receptor was identified in a man aged 30-40 years who received the YFV17D yellow fever vaccine. The chain employs TRBV14 and TRBJ2-1, and perhaps TRBD1 as D gene, on 5 matching bases. The sequenced sample was CD4+ T cells sorted from PBMCs, obtained 45 days after the yellow fever booster vaccination. The DNA sequence is TGTGCCAGCAGCCAAGATATGGGGCCGTGGAACAATGAGCAGTTCTTC. This sequence encodes CASSQDMGPWNNEQFF.